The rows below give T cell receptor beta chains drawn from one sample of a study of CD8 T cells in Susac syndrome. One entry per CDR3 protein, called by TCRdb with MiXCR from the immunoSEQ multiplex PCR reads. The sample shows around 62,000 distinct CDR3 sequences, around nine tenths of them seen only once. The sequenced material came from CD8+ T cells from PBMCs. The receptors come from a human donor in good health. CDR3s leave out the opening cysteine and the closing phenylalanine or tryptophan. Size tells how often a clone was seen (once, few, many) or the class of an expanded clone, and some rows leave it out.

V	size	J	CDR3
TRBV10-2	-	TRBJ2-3	ASRPGPDTQY
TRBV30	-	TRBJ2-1	ALVRGHEQF
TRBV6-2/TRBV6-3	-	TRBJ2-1	ASNHGDSPAEQF
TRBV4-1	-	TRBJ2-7	ASSQVGTGGLEY
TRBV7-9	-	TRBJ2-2	ASSLALRQVNTGELF
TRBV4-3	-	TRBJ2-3	ASSPAGTSGGADTQY
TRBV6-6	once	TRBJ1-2	ASRPGGVGYGYT
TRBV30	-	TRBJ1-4	AWSDWILEGEATNEKLF
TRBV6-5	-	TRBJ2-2	ASSYTATGDTGELF
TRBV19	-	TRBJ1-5	ASTPATSNQPQH
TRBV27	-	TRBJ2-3	ASSPGADTQY
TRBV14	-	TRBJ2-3	ASRRTGQGTDTQY
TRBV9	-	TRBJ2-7	ASSASTADGYEQY
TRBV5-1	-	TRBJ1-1	ASSLGQENTEAF
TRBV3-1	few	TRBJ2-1	ASSQRSSGGNEQF
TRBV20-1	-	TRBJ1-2	SVTDWTGRDYGYT
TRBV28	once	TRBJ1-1	ASSLYSRGGLNTEAF
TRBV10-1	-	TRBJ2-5	ASSESFETQY
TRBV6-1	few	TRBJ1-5	ASKPPGGTNQPQH
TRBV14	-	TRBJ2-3	ASSQRGALTSTDTQY
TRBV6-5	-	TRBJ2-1	ASSYQLAGGLFSYNEQF
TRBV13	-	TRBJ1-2	ASSNSSYGYT
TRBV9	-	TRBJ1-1	ASSAIRNTEAF
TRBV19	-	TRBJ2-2	ASSMASGGLFTGELF
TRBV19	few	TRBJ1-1	ASSDTLNTEAF
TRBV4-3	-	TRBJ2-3	ASSPGLAGGPVTQY
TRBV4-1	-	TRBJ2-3	ASSQDIGRLAGTDTQY
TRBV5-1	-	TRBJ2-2	ASSPYTGELF
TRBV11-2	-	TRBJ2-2	ASSLLAASLVYENTGELF
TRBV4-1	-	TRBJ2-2	ASSQDYTYTGELF
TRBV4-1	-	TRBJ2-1	ASSQAGGLYNEQF
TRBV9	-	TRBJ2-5	ASSVESGVGETQY
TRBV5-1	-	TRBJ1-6	ASSFYDNSPLH
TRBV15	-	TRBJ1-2	ATSRRLRAEFNGYT
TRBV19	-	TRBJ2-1	ASSIGGPVHF
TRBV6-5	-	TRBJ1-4	ASSYSNGVGEKLF
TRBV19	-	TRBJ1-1	ASSMVRDRGRTEAF
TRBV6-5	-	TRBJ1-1	ASSYLAHGAGNTEAF
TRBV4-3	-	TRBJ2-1	ASSQDGTGRSYNEQF
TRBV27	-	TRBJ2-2	ASSFKGLNTGELF
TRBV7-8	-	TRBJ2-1	ASSTRDSKPSYNEQF
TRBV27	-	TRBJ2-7	ASSPGVSIYEQY
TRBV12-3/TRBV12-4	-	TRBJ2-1	ASSFLGGDEQF
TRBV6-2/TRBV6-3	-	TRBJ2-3	ASRLLTGGRTDTQY
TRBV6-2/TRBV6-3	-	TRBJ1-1	ASSYSRVQGNTEAF
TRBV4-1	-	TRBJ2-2	ASSQVFGRAGTSGVAGELF
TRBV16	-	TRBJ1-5	ASSQVGRGNQPQH